This TCR beta chain was obtained from a study of blood T cells in healthy people across ages. The second PCR ran roughly 6 to 11 cycles with a sample-barcoded 5' primer and J-beta primers. Tagging of each cDNA molecule was performed by a template-switch adaptor with 12 random nucleotides. TCRdb re-derived calls from the 5' RACE reads in MiXCR, one entry per CDR3 protein. The table records about 800,000 distinct CDR3 sequences, 20% to 25% of them present only once. The CDR3 runs to 14 residues. Trimming stripped 3 bases from V and 8 bases from J, with 11 bases between. Germline CDR1 MDHEN, CDR2 SYDVKM. RNA extraction gave at least 5 micrograms of total RNA per sample. The same data also went into a second study, on T cells of mothers and their children. Per that paper: The shaping of TCR recombination output by thymic selection is similar in related and unrelated pairs.

This sequence joins TRBV28 and TRBJ1-6, with D maybe TRBD1 (6 bases). The sequencing sample was made of blood. This sequence originates from a boy younger than 18 in good health. CDR3 amino acids: CASSLPGADSPLHF. The CDR3 DNA reads as TGTGCCAGCAGTTTGCCAGGGGCTGATTCACCCCTCCACTTT.